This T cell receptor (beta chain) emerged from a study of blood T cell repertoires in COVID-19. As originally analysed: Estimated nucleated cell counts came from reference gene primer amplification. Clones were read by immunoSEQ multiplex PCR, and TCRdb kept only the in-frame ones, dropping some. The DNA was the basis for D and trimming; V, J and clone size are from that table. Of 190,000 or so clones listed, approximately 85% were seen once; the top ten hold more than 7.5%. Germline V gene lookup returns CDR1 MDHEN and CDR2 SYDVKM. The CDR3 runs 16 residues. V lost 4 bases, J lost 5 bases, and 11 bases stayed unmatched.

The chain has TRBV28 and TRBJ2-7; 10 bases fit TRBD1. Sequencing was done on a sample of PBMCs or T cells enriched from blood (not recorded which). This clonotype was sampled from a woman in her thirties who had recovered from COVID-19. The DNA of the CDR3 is TGTGCCAGCAGTTCCCATCCGGGACAGGGGTTTCACGAGCAGTACTTC. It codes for CASSSHPGQGFHEQYF.